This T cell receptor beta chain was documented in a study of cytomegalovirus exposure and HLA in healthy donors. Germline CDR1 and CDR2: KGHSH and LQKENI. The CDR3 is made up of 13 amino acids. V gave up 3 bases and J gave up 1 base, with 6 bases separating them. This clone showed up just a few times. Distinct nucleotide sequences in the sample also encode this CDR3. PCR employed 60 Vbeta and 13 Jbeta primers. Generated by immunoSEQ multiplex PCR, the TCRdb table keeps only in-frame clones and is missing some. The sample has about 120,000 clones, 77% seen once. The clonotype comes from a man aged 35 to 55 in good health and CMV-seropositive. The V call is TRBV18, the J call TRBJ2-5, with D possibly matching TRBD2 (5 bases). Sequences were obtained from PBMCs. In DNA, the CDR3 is TGTGCCAGCTCACCCCGGGGCCAAGAGACCCAGTACTTC. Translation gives CASSPRGQETQYF.